This TCR beta chain was identified during a study of neurological immune-mediated disorders. TCRdb reprocessed the 5' RACE reads with MiXCR, giving one entry per CDR3 protein. The top ten clones hold roughly 2.4% of a sample with some 78,000 distinct CDR3 sequences, around 4.6% of them seen once. This clonotype appeared many times. This CDR3 has 18 amino acids. The germline V gene encodes CDR1 SGHRS and CDR2 YFSETQ. Deletions cut 1 base from V and 0 bases from J, with 14 bases between. The sequencing sample was made of PBMCs. The sequence came from a woman in her twenties or thirties with multiple sclerosis. The chain carries TRBV5-1 and TRBJ2-6; possibly TRBD1 for D (5 bases). This chain's CDR3 is CASSLSRQFTSGANVLTF. CDR3 nucleotide sequence: TGCGCCAGCAGCTTGAGTCGACAGTTCACCTCTGGGGCCAACGTCCTGACTTTC.